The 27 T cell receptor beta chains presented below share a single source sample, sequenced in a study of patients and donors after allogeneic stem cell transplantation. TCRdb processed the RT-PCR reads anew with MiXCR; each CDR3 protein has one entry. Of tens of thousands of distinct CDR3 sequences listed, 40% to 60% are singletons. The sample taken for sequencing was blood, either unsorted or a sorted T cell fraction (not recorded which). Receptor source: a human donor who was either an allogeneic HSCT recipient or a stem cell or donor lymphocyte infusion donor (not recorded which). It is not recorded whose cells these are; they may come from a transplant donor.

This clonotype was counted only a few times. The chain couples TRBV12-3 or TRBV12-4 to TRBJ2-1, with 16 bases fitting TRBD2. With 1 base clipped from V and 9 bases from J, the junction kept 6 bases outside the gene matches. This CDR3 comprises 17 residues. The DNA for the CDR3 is TGTGCCAGCAGTTTAGTTTTAGGGACTAGCGGGAGGGGTGAGCAGTTCTTC. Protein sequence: CASSLVLGTSGRGEQFF.

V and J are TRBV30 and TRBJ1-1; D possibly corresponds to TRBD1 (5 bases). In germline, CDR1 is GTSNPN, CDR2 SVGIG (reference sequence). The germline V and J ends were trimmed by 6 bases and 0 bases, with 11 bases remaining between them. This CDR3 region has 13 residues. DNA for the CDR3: TGTGCCTGTGACAGACTCATGAACACTGAAGCTTTCTTT. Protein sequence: CACDRLMNTEAFF.

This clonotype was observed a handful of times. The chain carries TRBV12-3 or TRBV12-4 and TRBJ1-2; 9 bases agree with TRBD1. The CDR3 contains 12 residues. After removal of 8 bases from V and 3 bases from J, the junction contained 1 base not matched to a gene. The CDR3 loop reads CASRQGDYGYTF. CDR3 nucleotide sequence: TGTGCCAGCCGACAGGGGGACTATGGCTACACCTTC.

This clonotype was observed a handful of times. The CDR3: CASSPGVGYTF. The CDR3 bases are TGTGCCAGCAGTCCGGGTGTAGGCTACACCTTC. V and J are TRBV28 and TRBJ1-2; D call uncertain. V dropped 5 bases and J dropped 8 bases, with 9 bases sitting between them. The germline gives CDR1 MDHEN, CDR2 SYDVKM. The CDR3 runs to 11 residues.

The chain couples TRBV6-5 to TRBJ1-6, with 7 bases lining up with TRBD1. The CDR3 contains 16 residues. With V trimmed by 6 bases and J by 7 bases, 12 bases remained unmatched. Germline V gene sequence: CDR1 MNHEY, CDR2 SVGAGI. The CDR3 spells CASSLSVPGQNSPLHF. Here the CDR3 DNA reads TGTGCCAGCAGCCTCTCTGTCCCGGGACAGAATTCACCCCTCCACTTT.

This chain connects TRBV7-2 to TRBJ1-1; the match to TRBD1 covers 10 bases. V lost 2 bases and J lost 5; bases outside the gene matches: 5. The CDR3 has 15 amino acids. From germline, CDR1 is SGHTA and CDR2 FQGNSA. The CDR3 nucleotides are TGTGCCAGCAGCTTAATCGGACAGGGGGATACTGAAGCTTTCTTT. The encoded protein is CASSLIGQGDTEAFF.

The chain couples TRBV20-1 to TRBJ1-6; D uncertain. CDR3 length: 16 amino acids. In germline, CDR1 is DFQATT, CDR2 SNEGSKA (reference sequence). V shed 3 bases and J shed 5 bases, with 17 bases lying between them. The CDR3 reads CSASPPGGQNNSPLHF. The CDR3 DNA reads TGCAGTGCTAGCCCCCCCGGCGGGCAGAATAATTCACCCCTCCACTTT.

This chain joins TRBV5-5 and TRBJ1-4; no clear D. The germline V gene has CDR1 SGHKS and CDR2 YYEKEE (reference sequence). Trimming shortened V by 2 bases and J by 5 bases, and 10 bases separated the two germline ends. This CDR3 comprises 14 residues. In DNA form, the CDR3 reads TGTGCCAGCAGCTTCATACAGACGAATGAAAAACTGTTTTTT. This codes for CASSFIQTNEKLFF.

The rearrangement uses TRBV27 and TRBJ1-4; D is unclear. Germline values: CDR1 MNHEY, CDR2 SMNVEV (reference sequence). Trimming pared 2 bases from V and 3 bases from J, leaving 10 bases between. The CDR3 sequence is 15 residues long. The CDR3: CASSLTGIPNEKLFF. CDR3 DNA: TGTGCCAGCAGTTTAACGGGGATTCCTAATGAAAAACTGTTTTTT.

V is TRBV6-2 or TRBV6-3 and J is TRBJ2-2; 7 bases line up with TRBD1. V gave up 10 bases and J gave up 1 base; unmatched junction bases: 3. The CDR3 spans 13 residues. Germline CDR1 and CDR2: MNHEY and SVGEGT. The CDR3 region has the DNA TGTGCCACCGGACAGGTGAACACCGGGGAGCTGTTTTTT. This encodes CATGQVNTGELFF.

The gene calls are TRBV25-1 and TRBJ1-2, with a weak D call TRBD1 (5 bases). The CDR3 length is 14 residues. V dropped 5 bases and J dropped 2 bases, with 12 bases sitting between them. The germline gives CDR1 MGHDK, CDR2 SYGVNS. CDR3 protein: CASSTIRENYGYTF. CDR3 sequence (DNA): TGTGCCAGCAGTACGATCAGGGAAAACTATGGCTACACCTTC.

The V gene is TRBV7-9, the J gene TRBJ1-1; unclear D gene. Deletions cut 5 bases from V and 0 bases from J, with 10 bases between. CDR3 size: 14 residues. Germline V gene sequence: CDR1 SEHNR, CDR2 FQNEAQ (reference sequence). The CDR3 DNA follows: TGTGCCAGCAGCCCAGGTTGGATGAACACTGAAGCTTTCTTT. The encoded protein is CASSPGWMNTEAFF.

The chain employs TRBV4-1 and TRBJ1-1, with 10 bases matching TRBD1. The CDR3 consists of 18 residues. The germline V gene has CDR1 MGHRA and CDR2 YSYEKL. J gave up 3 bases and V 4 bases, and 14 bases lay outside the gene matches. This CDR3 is CASSPRGQGEVVDTEAFF. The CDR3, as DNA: TGCGCCAGCAGCCCAAGAGGACAGGGGGAGGTCGTGGACACTGAAGCTTTCTTT.

CDR3 in amino acids: CATSDPPRTEAFF. CDR3 DNA: TGTGCCACCAGTGATCCCCCCCGCACTGAAGCTTTCTTT. This chain connects TRBV24-1 to TRBJ1-1; D ambiguous. Deletions cut 3 bases from V and 4 bases from J, with 8 bases between. CDR1 and CDR2 from the germline V gene are KGHDR and SFDVKD. CDR3 length equals 13 residues.

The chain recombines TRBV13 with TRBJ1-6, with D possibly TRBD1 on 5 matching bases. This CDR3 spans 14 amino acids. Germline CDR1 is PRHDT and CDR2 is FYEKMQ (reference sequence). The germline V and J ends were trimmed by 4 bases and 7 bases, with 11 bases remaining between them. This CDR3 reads CASSSRQSNSPLHF. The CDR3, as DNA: TGTGCCAGCAGCTCTAGACAGTCGAATTCACCCCTCCACTTT.

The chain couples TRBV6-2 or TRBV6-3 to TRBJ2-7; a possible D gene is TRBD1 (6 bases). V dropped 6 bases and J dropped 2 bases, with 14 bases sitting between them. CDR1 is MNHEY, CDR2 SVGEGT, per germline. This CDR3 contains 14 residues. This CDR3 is CASSLIQGTYEQYF. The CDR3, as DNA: TGTGCCAGCAGCCTAATACAGGGAACCTACGAGCAGTACTTC.

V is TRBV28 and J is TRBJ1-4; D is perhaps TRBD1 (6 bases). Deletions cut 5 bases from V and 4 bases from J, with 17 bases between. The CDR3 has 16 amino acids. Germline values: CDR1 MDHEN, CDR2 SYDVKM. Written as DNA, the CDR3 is TGTGCCAGCAGTCCCACAACAGGGTCCTTTAATGAAAAACTGTTTTTT. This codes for CASSPTTGSFNEKLFF.

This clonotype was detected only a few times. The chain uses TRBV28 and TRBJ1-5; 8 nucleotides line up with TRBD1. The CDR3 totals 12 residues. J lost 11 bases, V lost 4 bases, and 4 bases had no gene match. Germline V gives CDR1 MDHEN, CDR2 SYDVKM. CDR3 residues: CASSWDRLSQHF. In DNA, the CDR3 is TGTGCCAGCAGTTGGGACAGGCTCTCCCAGCATTTT.

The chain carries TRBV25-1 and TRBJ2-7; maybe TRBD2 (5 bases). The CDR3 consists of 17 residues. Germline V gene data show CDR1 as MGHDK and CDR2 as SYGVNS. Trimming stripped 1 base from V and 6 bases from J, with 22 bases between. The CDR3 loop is CASSELEAVTLNGEQYF. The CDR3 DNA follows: TGTGCCAGCAGTGAATTGGAGGCTGTAACCCTCAACGGCGAGCAGTACTTC.

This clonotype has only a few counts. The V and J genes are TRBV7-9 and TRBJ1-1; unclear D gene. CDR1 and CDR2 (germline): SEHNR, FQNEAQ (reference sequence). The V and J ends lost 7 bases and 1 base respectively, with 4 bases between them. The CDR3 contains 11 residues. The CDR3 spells CASTSNTEAFF. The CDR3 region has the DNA TGTGCCAGCACGTCGAACACTGAAGCTTTCTTT.

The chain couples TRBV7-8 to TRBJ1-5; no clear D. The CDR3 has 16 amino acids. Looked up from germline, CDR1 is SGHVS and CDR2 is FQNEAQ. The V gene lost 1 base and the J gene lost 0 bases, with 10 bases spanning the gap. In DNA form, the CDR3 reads TGTGCCAGCAGCTTAGGTAGGCGGTTTAGCAATCAGCCCCAGCATTTT. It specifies CASSLGRRFSNQPQHF.

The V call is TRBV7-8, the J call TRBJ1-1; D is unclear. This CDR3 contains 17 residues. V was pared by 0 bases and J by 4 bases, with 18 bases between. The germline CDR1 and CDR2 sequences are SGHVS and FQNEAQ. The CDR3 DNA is TGTGCCAGCAGCTTAGCGGGATCAGGATGGACCGGCACTGAAGCTTTCTTT. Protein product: CASSLAGSGWTGTEAFF.

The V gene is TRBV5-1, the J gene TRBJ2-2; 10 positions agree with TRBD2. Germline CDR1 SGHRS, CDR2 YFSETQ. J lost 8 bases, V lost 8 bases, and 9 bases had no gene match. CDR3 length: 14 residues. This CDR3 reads CASQGLAPQGELFF. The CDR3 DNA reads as TGCGCCAGTCAGGGACTAGCGCCACAGGGGGAGCTGTTTTTT.

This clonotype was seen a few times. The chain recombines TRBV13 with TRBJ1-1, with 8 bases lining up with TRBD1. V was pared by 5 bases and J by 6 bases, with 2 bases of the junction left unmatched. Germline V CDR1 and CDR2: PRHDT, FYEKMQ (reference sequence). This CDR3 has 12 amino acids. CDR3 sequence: CASSPQGAEAFF. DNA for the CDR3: TGTGCCAGCAGCCCACAGGGGGCTGAAGCTTTCTTT.

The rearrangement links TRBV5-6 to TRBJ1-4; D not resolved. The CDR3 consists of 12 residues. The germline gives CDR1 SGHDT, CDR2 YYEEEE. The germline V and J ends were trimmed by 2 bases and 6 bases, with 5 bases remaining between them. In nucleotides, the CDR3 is TGTGCCAGCAGCTTCGGGTATGAAAAACTGTTTTTT. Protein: CASSFGYEKLFF.

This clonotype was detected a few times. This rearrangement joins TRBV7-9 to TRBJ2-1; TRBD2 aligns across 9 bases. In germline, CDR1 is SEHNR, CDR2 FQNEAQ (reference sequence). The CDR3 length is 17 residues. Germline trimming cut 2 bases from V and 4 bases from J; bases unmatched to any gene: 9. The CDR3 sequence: CASSLSLRLAVYNEQFF. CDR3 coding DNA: TGTGCCAGCAGCTTATCCCTCCGACTAGCGGTATACAATGAGCAGTTCTTC. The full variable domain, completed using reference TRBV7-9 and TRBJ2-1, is DTGVSQNPRHKITKRGQNVTFRCDPISEHNRLYWYRQTLGQGPEFLTYFQNEAQLEKSRLLSDRFSAERPKGSFSTLEIQRTEQGDSAMYLCASSLSLRLAVYNEQFFGPGTRLTVL.

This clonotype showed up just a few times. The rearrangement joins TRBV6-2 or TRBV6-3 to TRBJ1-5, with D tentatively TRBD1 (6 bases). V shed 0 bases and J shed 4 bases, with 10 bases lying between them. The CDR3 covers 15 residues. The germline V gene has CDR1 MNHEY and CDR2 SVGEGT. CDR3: CASSYSAGQNQPQHF. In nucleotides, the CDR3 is TGTGCCAGCAGTTACTCGGCGGGACAAAATCAGCCCCAGCATTTT.